A selection of T cell receptor beta chains follows, all from one sample in a study of blood T cell repertoires in COVID-19. The protocol was immunoSEQ multiplex PCR, while the TCRdb copy is restricted to in-frame clones and leaves out a portion. The profile shows about 100,000 clones, approximately 90% of them singletons. Sequencing was done on a sample of peripheral blood. The receptors come from a man aged 50-60 years with active COVID-19. Each CDR3 is given with its conserved first and last residue. The D gene is left open where the match is weak. A clone size is listed for some rows: how often the clone was seen (once, few, many), or a class if it is expanded.

j_gene: TRBJ1-1; d_gene: -; v_gene: TRBV18; abundance: once; CDR3aa: CASSRLSTDTEAFF; CDR3nt: TGTGCCAGCTCACGTCTGAGTACGGACACTGAAGCTTTCTTT
j_gene: TRBJ2-3; d_gene: TRBD1; v_gene: TRBV2; abundance: -; CDR3aa: CAMNRDRSADTQYF; CDR3nt: TGTGCCATGAACCGGGACAGGAGCGCAGATACGCAGTATTTT
j_gene: TRBJ1-2; d_gene: -; v_gene: TRBV6-5; abundance: few; CDR3aa: CATTTRGRQQGGYTF; CDR3nt: TGTGCCACCACCACCAGGGGCAGACAGCAAGGCGGCTACACCTTC
j_gene: TRBJ2-1; d_gene: -; v_gene: TRBV10-3; abundance: -; CDR3aa: CAISESSREEQFF; CDR3nt: TGTGCCATCAGTGAGTCATCGCGGGAAGAGCAGTTCTTC
j_gene: TRBJ2-1; d_gene: TRBD2; v_gene: TRBV5-1; abundance: -; CDR3aa: CASSSGLAGGGEQFF; CDR3nt: TGCGCCAGCAGCTCAGGACTAGCGGGAGGGGGAGAGCAGTTCTTC
j_gene: TRBJ1-4; d_gene: -; v_gene: TRBV7-9; abundance: -; CDR3aa: CASSPGRANEKLFF; CDR3nt: TGTGCCAGCAGCCCAGGGCGTGCTAATGAAAAACTGTTTTTT
j_gene: TRBJ2-1; d_gene: -; v_gene: TRBV15; abundance: few; CDR3aa: CATSRELATYNEQFF; CDR3nt: TGTGCCACCAGCAGAGAGCTAGCGACCTACAATGAGCAGTTCTTC
j_gene: TRBJ1-1; d_gene: -; v_gene: TRBV6-1; abundance: -; CDR3aa: CASSDQKMNTEAFF; CDR3nt: TGTGCCAGCAGTGATCAGAAAATGAACACTGAAGCTTTCTTT
j_gene: TRBJ2-3; d_gene: TRBD1; v_gene: TRBV5-1; abundance: -; CDR3aa: CASSLATGASTDTQYF; CDR3nt: TGCGCCAGCAGTTTGGCGACAGGGGCTAGCACAGATACGCAGTATTTT
j_gene: TRBJ1-1; d_gene: -; v_gene: TRBV10-2; abundance: -; CDR3aa: CASSDTGNTEAFF; CDR3nt: TGCGCCAGCAGTGACACGGGGAACACTGAAGCTTTCTTT
j_gene: TRBJ2-5; d_gene: -; v_gene: TRBV7-8; abundance: -; CDR3aa: CASSRAGGETQYF; CDR3nt: TGTGCCAGCAGCCGCGCGGGTGGGGAGACCCAGTACTTC
j_gene: TRBJ1-5; d_gene: TRBD1; v_gene: TRBV28; abundance: -; CDR3aa: CASKPGQGLKPQHF; CDR3nt: TGTGCCAGCAAACCGGGACAGGGTCTTAAGCCCCAGCATTTT
j_gene: TRBJ2-1; d_gene: -; v_gene: TRBV24-1; abundance: -; CDR3aa: CATSEGGGNEQFF; CDR3nt: TGTGCCACCAGTGAGGGAGGCGGTAATGAGCAGTTCTTC
j_gene: TRBJ2-5; d_gene: TRBD1; v_gene: TRBV5-5; abundance: -; CDR3aa: CASSLSGQLIQETQYF; CDR3nt: TGTGCCAGCAGCCTATCGGGACAGCTAATCCAAGAGACCCAGTACTTC
j_gene: TRBJ1-5; d_gene: -; v_gene: TRBV6-1; abundance: -; CDR3aa: CASSARTVHSNQPQHF; CDR3nt: TGTGCCAGCAGTGCGAGGACAGTACATAGCAATCAGCCCCAGCATTTT
j_gene: TRBJ1-6; d_gene: TRBD1; v_gene: TRBV19; abundance: -; CDR3aa: CASRRTGESSYNSPLHF; CDR3nt: TGTGCCAGTAGGAGGACAGGGGAGAGCTCCTATAATTCACCCCTCCACTTT
j_gene: TRBJ1-4; d_gene: TRBD1; v_gene: TRBV7-9; abundance: -; CDR3aa: CASSSGGGGEKLFF; CDR3nt: TGTGCCAGCAGCTCTGGAGGGGGCGGGGAAAAACTGTTTTTT
j_gene: TRBJ1-2; d_gene: -; v_gene: TRBV7-2; abundance: -; CDR3aa: CASSLVAGPNYGYTF; CDR3nt: TGTGCCAGCAGCTTAGTGGCAGGGCCGAACTATGGCTACACCTTC
j_gene: TRBJ2-6; d_gene: TRBD2; v_gene: TRBV3-1/TRBV3-2; abundance: -; CDR3aa: CASSQGTSGGSGANVLTF; CDR3nt: TGTGCCAGCAGCCAAGGGACTAGCGGGGGCTCTGGGGCCAACGTCCTGACTTTC
j_gene: TRBJ1-1; d_gene: -; v_gene: TRBV27; abundance: -; CDR3aa: CASSYWGGTEAFF; CDR3nt: TGTGCCAGCAGTTATTGGGGAGGCACTGAAGCTTTCTTT